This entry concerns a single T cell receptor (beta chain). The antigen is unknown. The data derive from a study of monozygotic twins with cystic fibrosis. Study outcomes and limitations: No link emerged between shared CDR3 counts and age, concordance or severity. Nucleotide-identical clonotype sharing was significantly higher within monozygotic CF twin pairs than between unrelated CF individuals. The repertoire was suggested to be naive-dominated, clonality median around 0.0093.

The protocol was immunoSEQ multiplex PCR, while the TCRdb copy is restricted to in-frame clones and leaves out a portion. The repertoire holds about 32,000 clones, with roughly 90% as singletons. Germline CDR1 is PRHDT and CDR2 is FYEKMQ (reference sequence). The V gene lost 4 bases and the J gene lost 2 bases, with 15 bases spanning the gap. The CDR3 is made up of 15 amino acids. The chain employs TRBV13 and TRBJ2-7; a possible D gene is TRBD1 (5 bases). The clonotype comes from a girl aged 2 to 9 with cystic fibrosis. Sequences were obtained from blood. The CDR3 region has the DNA TGTGCCAGCAGCTCTAAATCGGGCAGGGCCTACGAGCAGTACTTC. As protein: CASSSKSGRAYEQYF.